This entry is about one T cell receptor (beta chain). Which antigen it targets is not known. There are no base qualities to consult, and no much larger clone falls within one base. The library was obtained by the immunoSEQ multiplex PCR assay. TCRdb took over this immuneACCESS table, retaining in-frame rearrangements with V and J assigned. Such tables are incomplete; in checked studies, under half of the missing clones stem from an unresolved V gene, and the remainder is unexplained. The sample contains 55,000 to 65,000 clones, roughly 94% of them found a single time. 3% to 3.5% of the sample comes from the top ten. The CDR1 and CDR2 encoded by the germline V gene are SNHLY and FYNNEI. Including the terminal cysteine and phenylalanine, the CDR3 comprises 16 residues. The retained sequence is limited to the CDR3, 48 bases, with the frame set at the first base. V is reduced by 7 bases and J by 0 bases, leaving a spacing of 19 bases between them.

The record originates from a study of T cell changes during pregnancy in multiple sclerosis (dated by TCRdb to the late 2010s). Study-wide context: In women with multiple sclerosis, the researchers looked at how the T cell repertoire shifted as pregnancy progressed.

The V gene is TRBV2 and the J gene is TRBJ2-7; 6 matching bases give a weak D call of TRBD2. This receptor was obtained from a female donor with multiple sclerosis, enrolled in a pregnancy study. The sequences come from CD8+ T cells from peripheral blood mononuclear cells, collected in the third trimester of pregnancy. Here the CDR3 is given as CASTPGGLSSSYEQYF. The DNA sequence reads TGTGCCAGCACCCCTGGGGGACTTTCTAGCTCCTACGAGCAGTACTTC. The entire variable domain, with the stretches around the CDR3 drawn from the reference TRBV2 and TRBJ2-7 proteins, is EPEVTQTPSHQVTQMGQEVILRCVPISNHLYFYWYRQILGQKVEFLVSFYNNEISEKSEIFDDQFSVERPDGSNFTLKIRSTKLEDSAMYFCASTPGGLSSSYEQYFGPGTRLTVT.